A single sample gave rise to the 31 T cell receptor beta chains below, sequenced in a study of blood T cells in healthy people across ages. A sample-barcoded 5' primer and a J-beta primer mix were used in a second PCR of roughly 7 to 11 cycles. TCRdb re-called the 5' RACE reads with MiXCR, one entry per CDR3 protein. Of 1.5 million to 2 million distinct CDR3 sequences in the sample, around 35% were seen once. The sequenced sample consisted of blood. The receptors were gathered from a woman aged 30 to 39 in good health.

V and J are TRBV7-2 and TRBJ1-4; tentatively, D is TRBD1 (6 bases). In germline, CDR1 is SGHTA, CDR2 FQGNSA. The germline V and J ends were trimmed by 8 bases and 8 bases, with 18 bases remaining between them. The CDR3 consists of 14 residues. CDR3 bases: TGTGCCAGCCGGCTCGGGGTGAGGGGGGAAAAACTGTTTTTT. Residues: CASRLGVRGEKLFF.

In its sample, this clonotype was seen many times. The chain carries TRBV12-3 or TRBV12-4 and TRBJ2-5; D may be TRBD2 (7 bases). The CDR3 has 14 amino acids. V was cut by 0 bases and J by 5 bases, with 10 bases left in between. The CDR3 DNA follows: TGTGCCAGCAGTTTAGCGGGGGGGCCCGAGACCCAGTACTTC. Amino acid sequence: CASSLAGGPETQYF.

The J gene is TRBJ2-1, the V gene TRBV20-1; TRBD1 agrees at 11 bases. The CDR3 covers 14 residues. CDR1 and CDR2 (germline): DFQATT, SNEGSKA (reference sequence). J lost 6 bases, V lost 4 bases, and 5 bases had no gene match. In nucleotides, the CDR3 is TGCAGTGCTACAACCGGGACAGGGGGCAATGAGCAGTTCTTC. Translating gives CSATTGTGGNEQFF.

The chain employs TRBV5-1 and TRBJ1-2, with D maybe TRBD1 (6 bases). V dropped 4 bases and J dropped 7 bases, with 14 bases sitting between them. CDR3 length: 13 residues. Germline loops: CDR1 SGHRS, CDR2 YFSETQ. The CDR3 loop is CASSKRQAGGYTF. The CDR3, as DNA: TGCGCCAGCAGCAAACGACAGGCCGGTGGCTACACCTTC.

The chain joins TRBV20-1 to TRBJ1-1; D is possibly TRBD1 (5 bases). The CDR3 has 13 amino acids. Trimming left V 5 bases short and J 1 base short, with 11 bases between. CDR1 and CDR2 from the germline V gene are DFQATT and SNEGSKA (reference sequence). The CDR3 DNA reads TGCAGTGCTGGACAAGGTTCGAACACTGAAGCTTTCTTT. Amino acids: CSAGQGSNTEAFF.

The chain combines TRBV5-4 with TRBJ2-5, with 10 bases fitting TRBD2. The CDR3 length is 15 residues. V lost 8 bases, J lost 4 bases, and 11 bases stayed unmatched. CDR1 is SGHNT and CDR2 is YYREEE in the germline V gene (reference sequence). The chain's CDR3 is CASSAGGQIGETQYF. DNA of the CDR3: TGTGCCAGTTCAGCGGGGGGGCAGATTGGAGAGACCCAGTACTTC.

This clonotype has a handful of counts. The V gene is TRBV27, the J gene TRBJ1-4; D is perhaps TRBD1 (5 bases). Germline lookup yields CDR1 MNHEY and CDR2 SMNVEV (reference sequence). V gave up 2 bases and J gave up 8 bases, with 9 bases separating them. CDR3 size: 13 residues. Here the CDR3 reads CASSLLPGEKLFF. DNA of the CDR3: TGTGCCAGCAGTTTACTACCAGGGGAAAAACTGTTTTTT.

The chain recombines TRBV4-1 with TRBJ1-5; 8 bases agree with TRBD1. V shed 0 bases and J 0 bases; nucleotides not matched to a gene: 13. There are 20 residues in the CDR3. Germline V gene lookup returns CDR1 MGHRA and CDR2 YSYEKL. This CDR3 is CASSQDETGTGVYSNQPQHF. CDR3 DNA: TGCGCCAGCAGCCAAGATGAGACCGGGACAGGCGTTTATAGCAATCAGCCCCAGCATTTT.

This clonotype was found a few times. V and J are TRBV7-2 and TRBJ1-5; 8 nucleotides line up with TRBD1. Losses at the gene ends were 6 bases for V and 0 bases for J; bases not matched to a gene: 13. CDR1 is SGHTA and CDR2 is FQGNSA in the germline V gene. This CDR3 is built from 18 residues. CDR3 sequence reads: CASSRMIRDRFSNQPQHF. The CDR3 coding sequence is TGTGCCAGCAGTCGGATGATCCGGGACAGGTTTAGCAATCAGCCCCAGCATTTT.

In the case of this clonotype: This could be a read error, since a much larger clone is one nucleotide away. The rearrangement joins TRBV4-2 to TRBJ2-1, with 7 bases aligning to TRBD2. This CDR3 is built from 19 residues. Losses at the gene ends were 0 bases for V and 0 bases for J; bases not matched to a gene: 11. Germline CDR1 LGHNA, CDR2 YNFKEQ. DNA of the CDR3: TGTGCCAGCAGCCAAGATCCCTTAGCTAGCGGAGGCTCCTACAATGAGCAGTTCTTC. Translated, it gives CASSQDPLASGGSYNEQFF.

This chain connects TRBV7-3 to TRBJ2-1, with 11 bases that match TRBD2. V shed 5 bases, J shed 0 bases, and the junction held 6 bases outside the gene matches. The CDR3 consists of 17 residues. CDR1 SGHTA and CDR2 FQGTGA come from the germline V gene. CDR3 residues: CASSLLAGGGSYNEQFF. The DNA for the CDR3 is TGTGCCAGCAGCCTTCTAGCGGGGGGAGGCTCCTACAATGAGCAGTTCTTC.

This clonotype was detected a few times. The chain has TRBV9 and TRBJ1-1, with TRBD1 matching 7 bases. Trimming at V came to 3 bases and at J to 2 bases, leaving 4 bases not matched to a gene. The CDR3 is 14 residues long. From germline, CDR1 is SGDLS and CDR2 YYNGEE. CDR3 region: CASSDGTANTEAFF. CDR3 nucleotide sequence: TGTGCCAGCAGCGACGGGACAGCCAACACTGAAGCTTTCTTT.

This clonotype turned up a few times. This chain joins TRBV7-8 and TRBJ1-2, with D perhaps TRBD1 (6 bases). This CDR3 is 16 amino acids long. V was cut by 1 base and J by 0 bases, with 12 bases left in between. In germline, CDR1 is SGHVS, CDR2 FQNEAQ. The CDR3 DNA is TGTGCCAGCAGCTTAGGTGCCGAGGGGGCTAACTATGGCTACACCTTC. Translation: CASSLGAEGANYGYTF.

The sample holds a few counts of this clonotype. CDR3 nucleotides: TGTGCCAGCAGTGCATGGGGGGGACCTTATAGCAATCAGCCCCAGCATTTT. The encoded protein is CASSAWGGPYSNQPQHF. This chain joins TRBV25-1 and TRBJ1-5, with D possibly matching TRBD1 (5 bases). This CDR3 has 17 residues. From germline, CDR1 is MGHDK and CDR2 SYGVNS. With 4 bases removed from V and 0 bases from J, the gap between germline ends came to 16 bases.

The V and J genes are TRBV5-1 and TRBJ2-3, with D unresolved. Germline V gene lookup returns CDR1 SGHRS and CDR2 YFSETQ. The ends were cut back, 0 bases at V and 4 bases at J, with 9 bases in the middle. The CDR3 covers 14 residues. Here the CDR3 DNA reads TGCGCCAGCAGCTTGGGGGTCCTAGCAGATACGCAGTATTTT. It encodes CASSLGVLADTQYF. Full variable domain (remainder filled in from reference TRBV5-1 and TRBJ2-3): KAGVTQTPRYLIKTRGQQVTLSCSPISGHRSVSWYQQTPGQGLQFLFEYFSETQRNKGNFPGRFSGRQFSNSRSEMNVSTLELGDSALYLCASSLGVLADTQYFGPGTRLTVL.

In this sample, this clonotype turned up many times. The chain recombines TRBV7-2 with TRBJ2-7, with TRBD2 as a possible D gene (6 bases). V lost 3 bases and J lost 1, with 13 bases in between. From germline, CDR1 is SGHTA and CDR2 FQGNSA. The CDR3 runs 15 residues. CDR3 nucleotides: TGTGCCAGCAGCTTGCGGGGTGATAAATCCTACGAGCAGTACTTC. Amino acid sequence: CASSLRGDKSYEQYF. The variable domain in full, completed from reference TRBV7-2 and TRBJ2-7, reads GAGVSQSPSNKVTEKGKDVELRCDPISGHTALYWYRQSLGQGLEFLIYFQGNSAPDKSGLPSDRFSAERTGGSVSTLTIQRTQQEDSAVYLCASSLRGDKSYEQYFGPGTRLTVT.

V and J are TRBV25-1 and TRBJ2-1; 8 bases align to TRBD2. CDR3 length: 15 residues. The junction had 5 bases not matched to a gene; V was cut back by 5 bases and J by 2 bases. Germline V gene data show CDR1 as MGHDK and CDR2 as SYGVNS. The CDR3 DNA follows: TGTGCCAGCAGTAACGGGAGGGCCCCCTACAATGAGCAGTTCTTC. Translation gives CASSNGRAPYNEQFF.

About this clonotype: Germline is not matched at one junction end, which may reflect a read error. The gene calls are TRBV13 and TRBJ2-7; 11 nucleotides align to TRBD2. The CDR3 consists of 15 residues. CDR1 and CDR2 from the germline V gene are PRHDT and FYEKMQ (reference sequence). Here the CDR3 DNA reads TGTGCCTGCAGCCGCCCGACTAGCGGGAACTACGAGCAGTACTTC. This gives the protein CACSRPTSGNYEQYF.

This clonotype was counted between two and nine times. V and J are TRBV27 and TRBJ2-1; no firm D call. V dropped 10 bases and J dropped 2 bases, with 12 bases sitting between them. CDR3 length: 13 residues. From germline, CDR1 is MNHEY and CDR2 SMNVEV (reference sequence). The CDR3 protein is CATSWSPYNEQFF. DNA of the CDR3: TGTGCCACCTCATGGAGCCCCTACAATGAGCAGTTCTTC.

The chain couples TRBV27 to TRBJ2-1, with TRBD2 matching 8 bases. Germline CDR1 MNHEY, CDR2 SMNVEV (reference sequence). The CDR3 covers 15 residues. J was trimmed by 6 bases and V by 3 bases; bases with no gene match: 7. The CDR3 DNA sequence: TGTGCCAGCAGTTTGGGTAGCGGGAACTCCAATGAGCAGTTCTTC. Translated, it gives CASSLGSGNSNEQFF.

V is TRBV20-1 and J is TRBJ2-7; 10 bases agree with TRBD2. CDR1 and CDR2 (germline): DFQATT, SNEGSKA (reference sequence). Unmatched junction bases numbered 5, after V lost 7 bases and J lost 2 bases. The CDR3 spans 13 residues. The CDR3 nucleotides read TGCAGTGTTCAGCGGGAGGGGGCCTACGAGCAGTACTTC. Translating gives CSVQREGAYEQYF.

A remark on this clonotype: A much larger clone differs by one base, so this may be a read error. The CDR3 sequence: CASESGANVLTF. CDR3 nucleotide sequence: TGTGCCAGCGAGTCTGGGGCCAACGTCCTGACTTTC. The V gene is TRBV18, the J gene TRBJ2-6; no reliable D call. Germline lookup yields CDR1 KGHSH and CDR2 LQKENI. The CDR3 has 12 amino acids. The V end lost 8 bases, the J end lost 1 base, and 3 bases lay between the germline ends.

In regard to this clonotype: A much larger clonotype is one base distant, so this may be a read error. The chain recombines TRBV5-1 with TRBJ2-1; 12 positions match TRBD1. After removal of 6 bases from V and 6 bases from J, the junction contained 7 bases not matched to a gene. This CDR3 spans 15 amino acids. Germline loops: CDR1 SGHRS, CDR2 YFSETQ. CDR3 protein: CASTSGTGGFNEQFF. As DNA, the CDR3 is TGCGCCAGCACCTCCGGGACAGGGGGCTTCAATGAGCAGTTCTTC.

In regard to this clonotype: Compared with germline, one end of the junction differs, possibly owing to a read error. The genes are TRBV4-1 and TRBJ2-7, with D hard to call. Per germline, CDR1 MGHRA and CDR2 YSYEKL. The CDR3 has 11 residues. In DNA, the CDR3 is TGCGCCAGCAGCCAAGGGCAGGTTAGATTCTTC. Its translation: CASSQGQVRFF.

For this clonotype: A single base separates this from a much larger clone, so it may be a read error. The chain carries TRBV10-3 and TRBJ2-1; D may correspond to TRBD1 or TRBD2 (5 bases each). The germline V gene encodes CDR1 ENHRY and CDR2 SYGVKD. CDR3 length: 14 amino acids. CDR3 sequence reads: CAISEGIGHNERFF. CDR3 sequence (DNA): TGTGCCATCTCCGAGGGGATAGGTCACAATGAGCGGTTCTTC.

This clonotype came up many times. V and J are TRBV20-1 and TRBJ2-5; D unclear. V shed 5 bases and J shed 1 base, with 17 bases lying between them. Per germline, CDR1 DFQATT and CDR2 SNEGSKA (reference sequence). The CDR3 has 15 residues. CDR3 region: CSAPTRRFGQETQYF. CDR3 DNA sequence: TGCAGTGCTCCTACCCGCAGGTTCGGCCAAGAGACCCAGTACTTC.

The chain carries TRBV3-1 and TRBJ1-2, with D possibly being TRBD1 (5 bases). V lost 5 bases to trimming and J lost 8 bases, with 18 bases between them. This CDR3 spans 14 amino acids. CDR1 is LGHDT and CDR2 is YNNKEL in the germline V gene (reference sequence). CDR3 in DNA: TGTGCCAGCAGCAACCGGGACCCGTGGACGGGCTACACCTTC. Translated, it gives CASSNRDPWTGYTF.

A few counts support this clonotype. The chain links TRBV20-1 to TRBJ2-1; D is unclear. CDR1 and CDR2 from the germline V gene are DFQATT and SNEGSKA (reference sequence). The CDR3 covers 11 residues. V lost 5 bases and J 12 bases, leaving 14 bases between the germline ends. CDR3 coding DNA: TGCAGTGCTGCCCTTATCGGTTGGCAGTTCTTC. Protein sequence: CSAALIGWQFF.

The chain links TRBV5-1 to TRBJ2-3; the D gene is possibly TRBD1 (5 bases). The germline V and J ends were trimmed by 0 bases and 3 bases, with 14 bases remaining between them. The CDR3 is 16 amino acids. Germline V gene sequence: CDR1 SGHRS, CDR2 YFSETQ. The CDR3 sequence is CASSLEVGDGTDTQYF. The CDR3 bases are TGCGCCAGCAGCTTGGAGGTAGGGGATGGGACAGATACGCAGTATTTT.

The chain is built from TRBV2 and TRBJ2-7; D is unclear. This CDR3 is 8 amino acids long. CDR1 SNHLY and CDR2 FYNNEI come from the germline V gene. With 6 bases removed from V and 7 bases from J, the gap between germline ends came to 1 base. Here the CDR3 reads CASREQYF. Written as DNA, the CDR3 is TGTGCCAGCAGAGAGCAGTACTTC.

CDR3 region: CASSVITYDYGYTF. The CDR3 region has the DNA TGTGCCAGCAGCGTAATAACTTACGACTATGGCTACACCTTC. The chain uses TRBV7-9 and TRBJ1-2; D is uncertain. Trimming took off 5 bases at V and 3 bases at J, with 13 bases between the two ends. Germline V gene sequence: CDR1 SEHNR, CDR2 FQNEAQ (reference sequence). There are 14 residues in the CDR3.